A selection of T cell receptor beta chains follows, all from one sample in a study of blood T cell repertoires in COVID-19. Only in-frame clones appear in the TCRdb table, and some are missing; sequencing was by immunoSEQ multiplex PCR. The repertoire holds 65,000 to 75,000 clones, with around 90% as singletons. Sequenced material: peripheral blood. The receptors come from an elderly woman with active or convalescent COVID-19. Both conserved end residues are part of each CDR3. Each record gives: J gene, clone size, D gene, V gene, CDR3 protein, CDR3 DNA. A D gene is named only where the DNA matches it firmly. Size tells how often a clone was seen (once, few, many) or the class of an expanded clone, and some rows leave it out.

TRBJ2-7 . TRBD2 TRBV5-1 CASSLLAGEFLEQYF TGCGCCAGCAGCTTGCTAGCGGGGGAGTTTCTCGAGCAGTACTTC
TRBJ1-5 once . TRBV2 CASSMGGDQPQHF TGTGCCAGCTCCATGGGGGGAGATCAGCCCCAGCATTTT
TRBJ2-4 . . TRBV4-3 CASSQESGFGNIQYF TGCGCCAGCAGCCAAGAATCAGGGTTCGGAAACATTCAGTACTTC
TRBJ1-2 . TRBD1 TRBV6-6 CASSWTGLSGYTF TGTGCCAGCAGTTGGACAGGGCTGAGCGGCTACACCTTC
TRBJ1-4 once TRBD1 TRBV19 CASTQGQAREKLFF TGTGCCAGTACACAGGGACAGGCACGAGAAAAACTGTTTTTT
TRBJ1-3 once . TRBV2 CASSVLPNTIYF TGTGCCAGCAGTGTTCTACCCAACACCATATATTTT
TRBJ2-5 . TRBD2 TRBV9 CASSPLWRGGPETQYF TGTGCCAGCAGCCCCTTGTGGCGGGGGGGCCCGGAGACCCAGTACTTC
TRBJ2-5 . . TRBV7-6 CASSLELGRVGTQYF TGTGCCAGCAGCTTAGAATTAGGCCGGGTTGGGACCCAGTACTTC
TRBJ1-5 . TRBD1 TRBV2 CASRRQGTQPQHF TGTGCCAGCAGGAGACAGGGGACTCAGCCCCAGCATTTT
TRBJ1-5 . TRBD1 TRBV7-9 CASSDDRDRGNQPQHF TGTGCCAGCAGCGACGACCGGGACAGGGGAAATCAGCCCCAGCATTTT
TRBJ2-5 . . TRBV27 CASSTNEQETQYF TGTGCCAGCAGTACCAACGAGCAAGAGACCCAGTACTTC
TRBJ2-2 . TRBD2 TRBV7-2 CASSLAGSGPTGELFF TGTGCCAGCAGCTTAGCAGGTAGCGGGCCCACCGGGGAGCTGTTTTTT
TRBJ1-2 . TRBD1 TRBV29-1 CSVRDREFSGYTF TGCAGCGTTAGGGACAGGGAGTTTAGTGGCTACACCTTC
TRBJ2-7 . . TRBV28 CASTGSVSYEQYF TGTGCCAGTACAGGGTCCGTCTCCTACGAGCAGTACTTC
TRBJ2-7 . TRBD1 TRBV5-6 CASSARTGLSYEQYF TGTGCCAGCAGCGCACGGACAGGACTCTCCTACGAGCAGTACTTC
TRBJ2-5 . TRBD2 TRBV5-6 CASSLFGSSGQETQYF TGTGCCAGCAGCTTGTTCGGGTCTAGCGGTCAAGAGACCCAGTACTTC
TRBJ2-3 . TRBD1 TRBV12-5 CASGLPRPGQDPSSTDTQYF TGTGCTAGTGGTCTCCCCCGACCGGGACAGGATCCTTCTAGCACAGATACGCAGTATTTT
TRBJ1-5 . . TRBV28 CASNEPTGIDQPQHF TGTGCCAGCAATGAACCAACAGGGATAGATCAGCCCCAGCATTTT
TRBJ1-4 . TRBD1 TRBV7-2 CASSLDGTENEKLFF TGTGCCAGCAGCTTAGATGGGACAGAGAATGAAAAACTGTTTTTT
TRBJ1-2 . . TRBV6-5 CASSRPAGYNYGYTF TGTGCCAGCAGCCGACCTGCAGGGTATAACTATGGCTACACCTTC
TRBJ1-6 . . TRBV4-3 CASSQEVPSKGRGVNNSPLHF TGCGCCAGCAGCCAAGAAGTCCCCTCAAAGGGGCGGGGGGTTAATAATTCACCCCTCCACTTT
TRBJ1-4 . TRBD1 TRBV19 CASSIGDRDEKLFF TGTGCCAGTAGTATTGGGGACAGGGATGAAAAACTGTTTTTT
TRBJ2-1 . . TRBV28 CASSPGLGGYNEQFF TGTGCCAGCAGTCCAGGTCTGGGAGGCTATAATGAGCAGTTCTTC
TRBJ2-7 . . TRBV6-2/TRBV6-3 CASSPRTGAYEQYF TGTGCCAGCAGTCCCAGGACTGGAGCCTACGAGCAGTACTTC
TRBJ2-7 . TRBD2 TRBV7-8 CASSLWGGDYEQYF TGTGCCAGCAGCTTATGGGGGGGAGATTACGAGCAGTACTTC
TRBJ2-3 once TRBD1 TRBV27 CASSFPPVGGAYTDTQYF TGTGCCAGCAGTTTCCCCCCCGTAGGGGGCGCTTACACAGATACGCAGTATTTT
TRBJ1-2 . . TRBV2 CASALNPYGYTF TGTGCCAGCGCGCTCAATCCGTATGGCTACACCTTC
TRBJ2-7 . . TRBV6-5 CTTGQHSYEQYF TGTACAACCGGACAGCATTCCTACGAGCAGTACTTC
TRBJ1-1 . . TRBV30 CAWRSWGGTEAFF TGTGCCTGGAGAAGCTGGGGAGGCACTGAAGCTTTCTTT
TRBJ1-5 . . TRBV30 CAWSAPLRSIGQPQHF TGTGCCTGGAGTGCCCCCCTCAGGTCGATCGGTCAGCCCCAGCATTTT
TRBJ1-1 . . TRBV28 CASSLGQLDEAFF TGTGCCAGCAGCCTCGGACAGCTGGATGAAGCTTTCTTT
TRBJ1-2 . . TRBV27 CASGTGSDYYGYTF TGTGCCAGCGGAACAGGGAGCGATTACTATGGCTACACCTTC
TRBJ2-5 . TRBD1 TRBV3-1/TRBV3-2 CASSQVITGQQGTQYF TGTGCCAGCAGCCAAGTAATTACGGGACAGCAGGGAACCCAGTACTTC
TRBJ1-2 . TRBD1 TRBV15 CATSRDRGYGYTF TGTGCCACCAGCAGGGACAGGGGCTATGGCTACACCTTC
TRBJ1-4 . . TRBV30 CAVGRATNEKLFF TGTGCCGTCGGGCGGGCAACTAATGAAAAACTGTTTTTT
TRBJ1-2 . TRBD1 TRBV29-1 CSVEGGQGTYGYTF TGCAGCGTTGAAGGTGGACAGGGGACCTATGGCTACACCTTC
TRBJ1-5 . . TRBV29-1 CSFAGNSNQPQHF TGCAGCTTTGCAGGTAATAGCAATCAGCCCCAGCATTTT
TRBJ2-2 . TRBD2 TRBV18 CASSPMGLGLNTGELFF TGTGCCAGCTCACCGATGGGACTAGGCTTGAACACCGGGGAGCTGTTTTTT
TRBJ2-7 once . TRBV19 CASSVQGFGNYEQYF TGTGCCAGTAGTGTCCAGGGGTTTGGTAACTACGAGCAGTACTTC